This entry features one T cell receptor (beta chain) sequence. Other DNA sequences from this sample encode an identical CDR3 as well. The record originates from a study of blood T cell repertoires in COVID-19. Overall study: COVID-19 samples collected from the United States, Italy and Spain covered acute and convalescent phases.

The germline CDR1 and CDR2 sequences are KGHSH and LQKENI. V lost 3 bases, J lost 0 bases, and 5 bases stayed unmatched. CDR3 size: 16 residues. TCRdb's table, derived via immunoSEQ multiplex PCR, lists solely in-frame clones and lacks some. The sample includes about 230,000 clones, 83% seen only once; the top ten take roughly 7%. Sample: peripheral blood. This receptor was taken from a woman aged 50 to 60 with acute or convalescent COVID-19. This chain connects TRBV18 to TRBJ2-1; TRBD2 agrees at 7 bases. As DNA, the CDR3 is TGTGCCAGCTCACCCCCGGGGGGAAGCTCCTACAATGAGCAGTTCTTC. Its translation: CASSPPGGSSYNEQFF. The full variable domain, completed using reference TRBV18 and TRBJ2-1, is NAGVMQNPRHLVRRRGQEARLRCSPMKGHSHVYWYRQLPEEGLKFMVYLQKENIIDESGMPKERFSAEFPKEGPSILRIQQVVRGDSAAYFCASSPPGGSSYNEQFFGPGTRLTVL.